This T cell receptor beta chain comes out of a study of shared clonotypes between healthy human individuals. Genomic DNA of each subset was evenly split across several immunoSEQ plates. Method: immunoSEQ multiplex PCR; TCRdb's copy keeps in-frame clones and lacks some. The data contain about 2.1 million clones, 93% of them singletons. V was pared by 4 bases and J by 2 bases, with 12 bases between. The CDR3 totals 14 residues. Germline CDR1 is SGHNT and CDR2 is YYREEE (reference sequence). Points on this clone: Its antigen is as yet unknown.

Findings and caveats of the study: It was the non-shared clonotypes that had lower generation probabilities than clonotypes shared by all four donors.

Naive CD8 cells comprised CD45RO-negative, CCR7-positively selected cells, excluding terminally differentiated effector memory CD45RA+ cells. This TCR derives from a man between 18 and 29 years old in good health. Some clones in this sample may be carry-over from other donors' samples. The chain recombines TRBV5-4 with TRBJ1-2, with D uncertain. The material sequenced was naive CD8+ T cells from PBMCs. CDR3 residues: CASSRWTQNYGYTF. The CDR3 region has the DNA TGTGCCAGCAGCCGGTGGACGCAGAACTATGGCTACACCTTC.